These 21 T cell receptor beta chains originate from one sample sequenced in a study of blood T cell repertoires in COVID-19. TCRdb keeps only in-frame clones here, not all; method: immunoSEQ multiplex PCR. The table records approximately 230,000 clones, around four fifths of them present only once. What was sequenced was PBMCs or T cells enriched from blood (not recorded which). Source of these receptors: a man aged 35 to 55 who had recovered from COVID-19.

This clone was picked up one time. The CDR3 is CASSRDKSSYNSPLHF. CDR3 sequence (DNA): TGTGCCAGCAGCCGGGACAAGAGCTCCTATAATTCACCCCTCCACTTT. The chain joins TRBV5-6 to TRBJ1-6, with D possibly being TRBD1 (6 bases). V was shortened by 4 bases and J by 0 bases, with 11 bases between the two germline ends. CDR1 SGHDT and CDR2 YYEEEE come from the germline V gene. This CDR3 is built from 16 residues.

The chain is built from TRBV6-6 and TRBJ1-6; 8 nucleotides align to TRBD1. The CDR3 is 14 amino acids. Germline V gene data show CDR1 as MNHNY and CDR2 as SVGAGI (reference sequence). V dropped 6 bases and J dropped 10; count of bases not matched to a gene: 8. CDR3 region: CASSRQGLGSPLHF. CDR3 DNA sequence: TGTGCCAGCAGCCGACAGGGGCTGGGATCACCCCTCCACTTT.

This clone was counted between two and nine times. The J gene is TRBJ1-1, the V gene TRBV5-1; 8 bases fit TRBD1. In germline, CDR1 is SGHRS, CDR2 YFSETQ. The CDR3 has 16 amino acids. V shed 3 bases, J shed 4 bases, and the junction held 11 bases outside the gene matches. CDR3 bases: TGCGCCAGCAGCTCCCAGACAGGGGAGTTGGGCACTGAAGCTTTCTTT. It codes for CASSSQTGELGTEAFF.

The chain employs TRBV7-3 and TRBJ2-3; D is uncertain. The germline CDR1 and CDR2 sequences are SGHTA and FQGTGA. The CDR3 runs to 15 residues. V lost 0 bases and J 2 bases, leaving 9 bases between the germline ends. The CDR3 spells CASSLTGRSTDTQYF. The CDR3 nucleotides are TGTGCCAGCAGCTTAACTGGGCGATCCACAGATACGCAGTATTTT.

This chain links TRBV12-3 or TRBV12-4 with TRBJ1-2; no definite D call. With 0 bases removed from V and 6 bases from J, the gap between germline ends came to 8 bases. This CDR3 contains 13 residues. The CDR3 bases are TGTGCCAGCAGTTTAGCGAGAGTGGATGGCTACACCTTC. The encoded protein is CASSLARVDGYTF.

The table lists this clone with a count of one. This sequence joins TRBV27 and TRBJ1-1; unclear D gene. The germline gives CDR1 MNHEY, CDR2 SMNVEV (reference sequence). V gave up 4 bases and J gave up 3 bases, with 6 bases separating them. This CDR3 has 12 amino acids. CDR3: CASSSSDTEAFF. CDR3 nucleotide sequence: TGTGCCAGCAGTTCGTCAGACACTGAAGCTTTCTTT.

The V gene is TRBV7-3, the J gene TRBJ2-3; D perhaps matches TRBD2 (5 bases). CDR1 is SGHTA and CDR2 is FQGTGA in the germline V gene. This CDR3 spans 15 amino acids. Trimming left V 8 bases short and J 5 bases short, with 20 bases between. As DNA, the CDR3 is TGTGCCAGCGGCGAGGGAAGCGGTGGGAAAGATACGCAGTATTTT. Protein sequence: CASGEGSGGKDTQYF.

This chain links TRBV5-1 with TRBJ2-3, with a possible D match to TRBD1 (5 bases). Germline V gene lookup returns CDR1 SGHRS and CDR2 YFSETQ. Deletions cut 0 bases from V and 5 bases from J, with 10 bases between. The CDR3 sequence is 14 residues long. The CDR3: CASSLAREGDTQYF. For the CDR3, the DNA is TGCGCCAGCAGCTTGGCCAGGGAAGGAGATACGCAGTATTTT.

The chain uses TRBV5-6 and TRBJ1-2; TRBD1 matches at 9 bases. This CDR3 has 17 amino acids. Germline V lookup: CDR1 SGHDT, CDR2 YYEEEE. V was clipped by 2 bases and J by 3 bases; unmatched bases: 11. The CDR3: CASSFLTPDRGDYGYTF. CDR3 coding DNA: TGTGCCAGCAGCTTCTTAACCCCTGACAGGGGGGACTATGGCTACACCTTC.

The chain uses TRBV11-1 and TRBJ1-1, with a weak D call TRBD1 (6 bases). This CDR3 contains 14 residues. The V end was cut by 1 base, the J end by 1 base, with 7 bases between. Germline V CDR1 and CDR2: SGHAT, FQDESV (reference sequence). The CDR3 sequence is CASSLGRGNTEAFF. CDR3 nucleotides: TGTGCCAGCAGCTTAGGCAGGGGGAACACTGAAGCTTTCTTT.

This sequence joins TRBV28 and TRBJ2-5; 10 bases agree with TRBD1. V lost 8 bases, J lost 1 base, and 10 bases stayed unmatched. The CDR3 loop spans 16 amino acids. Germline V gene sequence: CDR1 MDHEN, CDR2 SYDVKM. CDR3 protein: CASHKPGQGPQETQYF. CDR3 DNA: TGTGCCAGCCATAAACCGGGACAGGGGCCCCAAGAGACCCAGTACTTC. Using reference TRBV28 and TRBJ2-5 for the parts outside the CDR3, the full variable domain is DVKVTQSSRYLVKRTGEKVFLECVQDMDHENMFWYRQDPGLGLRLIYFSYDVKMKEKGDIPEGYSVSREKKERFSLILESASTNQTSMYLCASHKPGQGPQETQYFGPGTRLLVL.

In DNA form, the CDR3 reads TGTGCCAGCAGCATAGGACAGGGAGATTCACCCCTCCACTTT. Protein: CASSIGQGDSPLHF. The V and J genes are TRBV9 and TRBJ1-6; 8 bases agree with TRBD1. This CDR3 region has 14 residues. J was trimmed by 8 bases and V by 4 bases; bases with no gene match: 5. Looked up from germline, CDR1 is SGDLS and CDR2 is YYNGEE.

The chain carries TRBV18 and TRBJ1-2; unclear D gene. CDR3 length: 14 amino acids. Trimming took off 0 bases at V and 1 base at J, with 6 bases between the two ends. Germline V gene lookup returns CDR1 KGHSH and CDR2 LQKENI. This CDR3 is CASSPPQVNYGYTF. CDR3 DNA: TGTGCCAGCTCACCACCGCAGGTTAACTATGGCTACACCTTC.

The V and J genes are TRBV6-4 and TRBJ1-2; no reliable D call. The length of the CDR3 is 13 residues. Germline CDR1 and CDR2: MRHNA and SNTAGT. The V end was cut by 6 bases, the J end by 6 bases, with 14 bases between. CDR3 sequence: CASSAEGRHGYTF. CDR3 in DNA: TGTGCCAGCAGCGCGGAGGGTAGGCATGGCTACACCTTC.

This sequence joins TRBV7-8 and TRBJ2-2; maybe TRBD1 (6 bases). From germline, CDR1 is SGHVS and CDR2 FQNEAQ. V dropped 4 bases and J dropped 4 bases, with 7 bases sitting between them. This CDR3 has 13 residues. The CDR3 is CASSYRVTGELFF. CDR3 bases: TGTGCCAGCAGCTACAGGGTCACCGGGGAGCTGTTTTTT. Together with reference TRBV7-8 and TRBJ2-2, the CDR3 gives the full variable domain: GAGVSQSPRYKVAKRGQDVALRCDPISGHVSLFWYQQALGQGPEFLTYFQNEAQLDKSGLPSDRFFAERPEGSVSTLKIQRTQQEDSAVYLCASSYRVTGELFFGEGSRLTVL.

The chain combines TRBV15 with TRBJ1-4; TRBD1 might be the D (6 bases). CDR1 is LNHNV, CDR2 YYDKDF, per germline (reference sequence). The CDR3 has 15 amino acids. Trimming cost V 4 bases and J 8 bases, with 17 bases left between them. The CDR3 sequence: CATSTRQAWGEKLFF. The CDR3 bases are TGTGCCACCAGCACTCGACAGGCCTGGGGAGAAAAACTGTTTTTT.

The chain joins TRBV9 to TRBJ1-1, with D tentatively TRBD1 (5 bases). V lost 3 bases to trimming and J lost 1 base, with 7 bases between them. This CDR3 is built from 13 residues. Germline-derived CDR1 and CDR2 are SGDLS and YYNGEE. In nucleotides, the CDR3 is TGTGCCAGCAGCGAGACAGCGAACACTGAAGCTTTCTTT. Its protein is CASSETANTEAFF.

The chain recombines TRBV28 with TRBJ2-3; 12 positions match TRBD1. The junction had 6 bases not matched to a gene; V was cut back by 4 bases and J by 4 bases. The germline CDR1 and CDR2 sequences are MDHEN and SYDVKM. The CDR3 loop spans 16 amino acids. CDR3: CASSSPGQGAADTQYF. As DNA, the CDR3 is TGTGCCAGCAGTTCACCGGGACAGGGGGCCGCAGATACGCAGTATTTT. Filled out from reference TRBV28 and TRBJ2-3, the complete variable domain reads DVKVTQSSRYLVKRTGEKVFLECVQDMDHENMFWYRQDPGLGLRLIYFSYDVKMKEKGDIPEGYSVSREKKERFSLILESASTNQTSMYLCASSSPGQGAADTQYFGPGTRLTVL.

The chain carries TRBV7-2 and TRBJ2-7, with 9 nucleotides matching TRBD1. The CDR3 covers 15 residues. With V trimmed by 4 bases and J by 8 bases, 12 bases remained unmatched. The germline gives CDR1 SGHTA, CDR2 FQGNSA. CDR3: CASSSRQGGLLKQYF. The CDR3 DNA is TGTGCCAGCAGCTCGCGACAGGGGGGGCTGTTAAAGCAGTACTTC.

The chain carries TRBV10-3 and TRBJ1-1; tentative D call: TRBD1 (6 bases). Germline values: CDR1 ENHRY, CDR2 SYGVKD. Trimming took off 6 bases at V and 4 bases at J, with 18 bases between the two ends. The CDR3 length is 15 residues. In DNA form, the CDR3 reads TGTGCCATCAGGAAGACAGGAGGTGAGGGCACTGAAGCTTTCTTT. This gives the protein CAIRKTGGEGTEAFF.

This sequence joins TRBV9 and TRBJ2-3; 11 bases fit TRBD2. V lost 0 bases and J lost 3; bases outside the gene matches: 6. There are 17 residues in the CDR3. Germline CDR1 reads SGDLS; CDR2 reads YYNGEE. The CDR3 DNA reads TGTGCCAGCAGCGTAGTGGATAGCGGGGGGGTAACAGATACGCAGTATTTT. Translation gives CASSVVDSGGVTDTQYF.